One sample yielded the 6 T cell receptor beta chains listed below, sequenced in a study of T cell responses to AZD1222 COVID-19 vaccine. Clones were sequenced by immunoSEQ multiplex PCR, and TCRdb holds only the in-frame ones, with some missing. The table lists around 150,000 clones, 85% to 95% of them singletons. Specimen: peripheral blood, collected 28 days after the second AZD1222 dose. The receptor source for this set is an adult who received the AZD1222 COVID-19 vaccine.

J is TRBJ2-6 and V is TRBV9; D is uncertain. Germline lookup yields CDR1 SGDLS and CDR2 YYNGEE. V was trimmed by 0 bases and J by 0 bases, leaving 4 bases between them. CDR3 size: 15 residues. CDR3 residues: CASSVGNSGANVLTF. As DNA, the CDR3 is TGTGCCAGCAGCGTAGGGAACTCTGGGGCCAACGTCCTGACTTTC.

The chain is built from TRBV7-9 and TRBJ1-2; the D is unclear. CDR3 length: 17 residues. With 5 bases removed from V and 7 bases from J, the gap between germline ends came to 26 bases. The germline gives CDR1 SEHNR, CDR2 FQNEAQ (reference sequence). CDR3 in amino acids: CASSPPSISTPSSGYTF. The CDR3 region has the DNA TGTGCCAGCAGCCCACCCTCAATATCTACCCCGAGTAGTGGCTACACCTTC.

The chain joins TRBV3-1 (or the pseudogene TRBV3-2) to TRBJ1-1; no reliable D call. From germline, CDR1 is LGHDT and CDR2 YNNKEL (reference sequence). The CDR3 spans 14 residues. V lost 2 bases and J lost 0, with 7 bases in between. CDR3 sequence reads: CASSQISLNTEAFF. CDR3 nucleotides: TGTGCCAGCAGCCAAATCAGCCTGAACACTGAAGCTTTCTTT.

This chain links TRBV9 with TRBJ2-1; TRBD2 matches 9 bases. This CDR3 is 15 amino acids long. CDR1 and CDR2 from the germline V gene are SGDLS and YYNGEE. The ends lost 4 bases at V and 4 bases at J; junction bases unmatched: 6. The DNA for the CDR3 is TGTGCCAGCAGCCCGATTAGCGGGGGTTACAATGAGCAGTTCTTC. Translation gives CASSPISGGYNEQFF.

This chain uses TRBV5-1 with TRBJ1-3; tentatively, D is TRBD1 (5 bases). In germline, CDR1 is SGHRS, CDR2 YFSETQ. The CDR3 length is 15 residues. Trimming removed 2 bases at V and 2 bases at J, with 11 bases between. The CDR3 region has the DNA TGCGCCAGCAGCTTCCAGGGTTTTCCTGGAAACACCATATATTTT. Protein product: CASSFQGFPGNTIYF. Using reference TRBV5-1 and TRBJ1-3 for the parts outside the CDR3, the full variable domain is KAGVTQTPRYLIKTRGQQVTLSCSPISGHRSVSWYQQTPGQGLQFLFEYFSETQRNKGNFPGRFSGRQFSNSRSEMNVSTLELGDSALYLCASSFQGFPGNTIYFGEGSWLTVV.

This chain uses TRBV7-3 with TRBJ2-1; the D is unclear. The germline V and J ends were trimmed by 1 base and 15 bases, with 16 bases remaining between them. CDR3 length: 13 residues. The V gene's germline CDR1 is SGHTA and CDR2 FQGTGA. CDR3 sequence: CASSLRQVDRVFF. The CDR3 region has the DNA TGTGCCAGCAGCTTAAGGCAGGTAGATCGGGTGTTCTTC.